These 16 T cell receptor beta chains were sequenced from one sample in a study of CD8 T cells in ankylosing spondylitis. Findings and caveats of the study: What seemed typical of ankylosing spondylitis blood was a TCR beta motif built from several highly homologous variants.

TCRdb re-called the 5' RACE reads with MiXCR, one entry per CDR3 protein. Of a few hundred thousand distinct CDR3 sequences in the sample, approximately 20% were seen once. These receptors lack a known antigen. The specimen was blood, either unsorted or a sorted T cell fraction (not recorded which). These receptors were collected from a male donor with ankylosing spondylitis.

The chain employs TRBV6-5 and TRBJ1-4, with TRBD1 as a possible D gene (6 bases). In germline, CDR1 is MNHEY, CDR2 SVGAGI. This CDR3 has 16 amino acids. Trimming left V 0 bases short and J 7 bases short, with 15 bases between. DNA of the CDR3: TGTGCCAGCAGTTACTCGATTGGGGGCGCGGGTGAAAAACTGTTTTTT. It is translated as CASSYSIGGAGEKLFF.

The chain uses TRBV9 and TRBJ2-5; 14 bases agree with TRBD2. V shed 1 base, J shed 5 bases, and the junction held 7 bases outside the gene matches. Germline V CDR1 and CDR2: SGDLS, YYNGEE. The CDR3 contains 17 residues. The DNA for the CDR3 is TGTGCCAGCAGCGTAACGGGGACTAGCGGGAGTGGTGAGACCCAGTACTTC. Its protein product is CASSVTGTSGSGETQYF.

The chain recombines TRBV5-1 with TRBJ2-1; D is uncertain. This CDR3 comprises 13 residues. The germline V gene has CDR1 SGHRS and CDR2 YFSETQ. V lost 0 bases, J lost 5 bases, and 6 bases lay in between. The CDR3 DNA reads TGCGCCAGCAGCTTGGACTGGAACAATGAGCAGTTCTTC. Protein product: CASSLDWNNEQFF.

The rearrangement links TRBV7-2 to TRBJ2-7; 7 bases fit TRBD2. The germline gives CDR1 SGHTA, CDR2 FQGNSA. Trimming cost V 1 base and J 1 base; bases outside gene matches: 7. This CDR3 is 16 amino acids long. For the CDR3, the DNA is TGTGCCAGCAGCTTAGATACGGCTAGCGGATCCTACGAGCAGTACTTC. Translation: CASSLDTASGSYEQYF.

Only a few counts were recorded for this clonotype. This chain connects TRBV9 to TRBJ2-6, with 11 bases identical to TRBD2. With V trimmed by 4 bases and J by 4 bases, 13 bases remained unmatched. The germline V gene encodes CDR1 SGDLS and CDR2 YYNGEE. The CDR3 contains 19 residues. CDR3 region: CASSPQIAGGPVGANVLTF. The CDR3 nucleotides read TGTGCCAGCAGCCCACAAATAGCGGGAGGGCCCGTAGGGGCCAACGTCCTGACTTTC. The entire variable domain, with the rest obtained from reference TRBV9 and TRBJ2-6, is as follows: DSGVTQTPKHLITATGQRVTLRCSPRSGDLSVYWYQQSLDQGLQFLIQYYNGEERAKGNILERFSAQQFPDLHSELNLSSLELGDSALYFCASSPQIAGGPVGANVLTFGAGSRLTVL.

The V call is TRBV7-3, the J call TRBJ2-2; D remains unclear. Trimming removed 4 bases from V and 4 bases from J, with 10 bases in between. From germline, CDR1 is SGHTA and CDR2 FQGTGA. CDR3 length: 14 amino acids. The CDR3, as DNA: TGTGCCAGCAGCTCGCAGAGTTTCACCGGGGAGCTGTTTTTT. Protein product: CASSSQSFTGELFF. The full variable domain, its missing parts supplied by reference TRBV7-3 and TRBJ2-2, is GAGVSQTPSNKVTEKGKYVELRCDPISGHTALYWYRQSLGQGPEFLIYFQGTGAADDSGLPNDRFFAVRPEGSVSTLKIQRTERGDSAVYLCASSSQSFTGELFFGEGSRLTVL.

This chain uses TRBV5-1 with TRBJ2-1, with D perhaps matching TRBD1 (6 bases). CDR3 length: 16 amino acids. Germline loops: CDR1 SGHRS, CDR2 YFSETQ. The V gene lost 0 bases and the J gene lost 2 bases, with 12 bases spanning the gap. The CDR3 spells CASSLASQGAYNEQFF. DNA for the CDR3: TGCGCCAGCAGCTTGGCCTCACAGGGTGCCTACAATGAGCAGTTCTTC.

The rearrangement joins TRBV28 to TRBJ2-6; D tentatively fits TRBD1 or TRBD2 (5 bases each). With 6 bases removed from V and 3 bases from J, the gap between germline ends came to 18 bases. In germline, CDR1 is MDHEN, CDR2 SYDVKM. The CDR3 is 17 amino acids. The CDR3 DNA follows: TGTGCCAGCAGGGCGAGTTCCGGGGCAGGTGGGGCCAACGTCCTGACTTTC. Amino acid sequence: CASRASSGAGGANVLTF.

This clonotype was counted a few times. The chain couples TRBV7-3 to TRBJ1-1; D is undetermined. The germline gives CDR1 SGHTA, CDR2 FQGTGA. CDR3 size: 16 residues. V gave up 5 bases and J gave up 0 bases, with 16 bases separating them. The CDR3 loop reads CASSPGRLIMNTEAFF. CDR3 DNA: TGTGCCAGCAGCCCCGGGAGGCTTATTATGAACACTGAAGCTTTCTTT.

This rearrangement joins TRBV20-1 to TRBJ2-1; 9 nucleotides match TRBD2. The germline CDR1 and CDR2 sequences are DFQATT and SNEGSKA (reference sequence). The CDR3 spans 17 residues. V lost 2 bases and J lost 7; bases outside the gene matches: 15. This CDR3 is CSARRTGLAQSLNEQFF. As DNA, the CDR3 is TGCAGTGCTAGAAGGACGGGACTAGCTCAAAGCCTAAATGAGCAGTTCTTC.

This chain uses TRBV2 with TRBJ2-1, with TRBD2 matching 10 bases. V trimming: 0 bases; J trimming: 7 bases; junction bases outside the gene matches: 15. Germline assignment: CDR1 SNHLY and CDR2 FYNNEI. The CDR3 has 19 amino acids. The CDR3 region is CASSEALSWSSGSTNEQFF. As DNA, the CDR3 is TGTGCCAGCAGTGAAGCGCTTTCCTGGTCTAGCGGGAGTACTAATGAGCAGTTCTTC.

V is TRBV24-1 and J is TRBJ2-5; D is unclear. This CDR3 has 11 residues. CDR1 and CDR2 from the germline V gene are KGHDR and SFDVKD. Trimming left V 0 bases short and J 5 bases short, with 0 bases between. In nucleotides, the CDR3 is TGTGCCACCAGTGATTTGGAGACCCAGTACTTC. Translation gives CATSDLETQYF.

The chain recombines TRBV6-1 with TRBJ2-2; D is unresolved. V lost 7 bases and J lost 2, with 14 bases in between. The V gene's germline CDR1 is MNHNS and CDR2 SASEGT. The CDR3 runs 15 residues. CDR3 in DNA: TGTGCCAGCAAGCTGGATTTAACCAACACCGGGGAGCTGTTTTTT. This encodes CASKLDLTNTGELFF.

In its sample, this clonotype was seen many times. This chain links TRBV5-6 with TRBJ2-7; TRBD1 matches 9 bases. Germline CDR1 and CDR2: SGHDT and YYEEEE. This CDR3 contains 14 residues. The V and J ends lost 3 bases and 6 bases, in that order; junction bases with no gene match: 7. The DNA of the CDR3 is TGTGCCAGCAGCTGGGGACAGGGAATTTCCGAGCAGTACTTC. It is translated as CASSWGQGISEQYF.

The chain has TRBV6-1 and TRBJ2-3; D possibly uses TRBD1 or TRBD2 (5 bases each). The CDR3 loop spans 13 amino acids. The V end lost 6 bases, the J end lost 6 bases, and 13 bases lay between the germline ends. CDR1 is MNHNS and CDR2 is SASEGT in the germline V gene. The CDR3 protein is CASRWDGRDTQYF. In nucleotides, the CDR3 is TGTGCCAGCAGGTGGGACGGCCGCGATACGCAGTATTTT.

The genes are TRBV12-3 or TRBV12-4 and TRBJ2-7; the D is unclear. The CDR3 sequence is 12 residues long. Trimming left V 5 bases short and J 9 bases short, with 14 bases between. The CDR3 spells CASSPRLYGQYF. The CDR3 nucleotides read TGTGCCAGCAGTCCCCGCCTTTATGGGCAGTACTTC.